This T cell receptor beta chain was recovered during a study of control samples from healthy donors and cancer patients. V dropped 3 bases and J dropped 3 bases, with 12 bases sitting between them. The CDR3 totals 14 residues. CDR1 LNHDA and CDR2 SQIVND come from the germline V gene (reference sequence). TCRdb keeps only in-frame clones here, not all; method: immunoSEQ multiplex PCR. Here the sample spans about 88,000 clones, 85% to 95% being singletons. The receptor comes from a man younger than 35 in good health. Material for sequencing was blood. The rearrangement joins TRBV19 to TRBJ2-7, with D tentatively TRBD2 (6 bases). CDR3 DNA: TGTGCCAGTAGTATCTCCGGGAGCTACTACGAGCAGTACTTC. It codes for CASSISGSYYEQYF.